This T cell receptor (beta chain) comes out of a study of response to subunit inactivated influenza vaccine. Comments on this clonotype: The antigen remains unidentified.

The CDR3 is 16 amino acids. CDR1 and CDR2 from the germline V gene are DFQATT and SNEGSKA (reference sequence). The V segment lost 0 bases and the J segment 4 bases; nucleotides outside the gene matches: 8. Study outcomes and limitations: Each seasonal flu vaccination may recruit only limited new T cells, authors suggested.

Using its own MiXCR run on the RT-PCR reads, TCRdb lists one record per CDR3 protein. In the table there are about 780,000 distinct CDR3 sequences, 18% of which are singletons. The gene calls are TRBV20-1 and TRBJ2-7, with 11 bases that match TRBD1. Source: PBMCs from blood, taken 5 days after vaccination. The TCR was taken from a man over 45 who received an inactivated influenza vaccine. For the CDR3, the DNA is TGCAGTGCTAGAGACCTGTACGGGACAGGGGGGTACGAGCAGTACTTC. Translation: CSARDLYGTGGYEQYF.